This T cell receptor beta chain was captured in a study of T cell changes during pregnancy in multiple sclerosis (dated by TCRdb to 2018 to 2020). Some background on the complete study: Changes in the T cell repertoire over the course of pregnancy were examined in this study in women with multiple sclerosis.

The library was built by means of the immunoSEQ multiplex PCR assay. TCRdb mirrors the immuneACCESS table, restricted to in-frame sequences. Some clones are absent from its copies; in checked studies, under half trace to an unresolved V gene, and the reason for the others is unknown. Across this sample there are roughly 30,000 clones, with approximately 90% seen only once. About 4.5% of the sample is taken by the ten largest. On this clone: Its binding antigen is unknown. The input lacks base qualities; no much larger clone sits a single base away.

Specimen: CD8+ T cells from peripheral blood mononuclear cells, collected in the second trimester of pregnancy. The sequence came from a female donor with multiple sclerosis, enrolled in a pregnancy study.

DNA sequence: TGTGCCAGTAGTGCCTACAGGGGTGTGATGACTGAGCAGTTCTTC. Its protein product is CASSAYRGVMTEQFF. This sequence uses TRBV19 and TRBJ2-1; 7 central bases correspond to TRBD1. The CDR3 measures 15 amino acids from cysteine to phenylalanine. Here the CDR3 DNA is all that survives: 45 bases in frame from base 1. Here V drops 5 bases and J drops 9 bases, and the junction holds 13 bases not matched to any gene. Via the germline V gene (reference sequence), CDR1 is LNHDA and CDR2 SQIVND.